These 2 T cell receptor beta chains were sequenced from one sample in a study of blood T cell repertoires in COVID-19. The protocol was immunoSEQ multiplex PCR, while the TCRdb copy is restricted to in-frame clones and leaves out a portion. The sample lists roughly 300,000 clones, 81% seen once, with around 3% in the top ten. Material for sequencing was peripheral blood. All receptors come from a woman in her sixties or seventies with active or convalescent COVID-19.

J is TRBJ1-2 and V is TRBV10-3, with D tentatively TRBD1 (6 bases). V lost 7 bases to trimming and J lost 0 bases, with 12 bases between them. Germline assignment: CDR1 ENHRY and CDR2 SYGVKD. This CDR3 has 14 residues. The CDR3 region is CAIMGGTPNYGYTF. The CDR3 coding sequence is TGTGCCATCATGGGGGGGACACCTAACTATGGCTACACCTTC.

The V call is TRBV5-1, the J call TRBJ2-7; 9 positions match TRBD1. This CDR3 spans 15 amino acids. Germline V gene lookup returns CDR1 SGHRS and CDR2 YFSETQ. J gave up 4 bases and V 4 bases, and 9 bases lay outside the gene matches. Written as DNA, the CDR3 is TGCGCCAGCAGCCTCTCAGGACAGGGGAGTTACGAGCAGTACTTC. It yields the protein CASSLSGQGSYEQYF.